The 20 T cell receptor beta chains in this list originate from one sample, sequenced in a study of beta chain features in type 1 diabetes. Their antigen targets remain unknown. Notes on the study in general: Shorter TCRB CDR3s, moderately but significantly so, marked every one of the four CD4+ subsets in Type 1 diabetes patients.

TCRB transcripts that were expressed got sequenced, as all of the isolated RNA had been reverse transcribed. Here immunoSEQ multiplex PCR was the method, and the copy in TCRdb shows in-frame clones only, minus some. The data hold hundreds of thousands of clones, with around 15% observed a single time. Sequencing input: naive CD4+ T cells from blood. These receptors originate from a man in his late teens or twenties with type 1 diabetes.

V gene TRBV18 combines with J gene TRBJ2-5; maybe TRBD2 (5 bases). This CDR3 is 15 amino acids long. Germline V CDR1 and CDR2: KGHSH, LQKENI. V gave up 0 bases and J gave up 2 bases, with 10 bases separating them. CDR3 coding DNA: TGTGCCAGCTCACCACCGCGGGCAGCGCAAGAGACCCAGTACTTC. This encodes CASSPPRAAQETQYF.

The rearrangement links TRBV19 to TRBJ2-3; D gene uncertain. This CDR3 region has 11 residues. Germline lookup yields CDR1 LNHDA and CDR2 SQIVND (reference sequence). The V end was cut by 3 bases, the J end by 5 bases, with 3 bases between. The CDR3 DNA follows: TGTGCCAGTAGTATCATAGATACGCAGTATTTT. Translation gives CASSIIDTQYF.

This clone was seen only a few times. V and J are TRBV9 and TRBJ1-6, with D perhaps TRBD1 (5 bases). The CDR3 is made up of 15 amino acids. V was pared by 5 bases and J by 7 bases, with 16 bases between. Germline loops: CDR1 SGDLS, CDR2 YYNGEE. CDR3 sequence reads: CASRPQGRDNSPLHF. The CDR3 nucleotides are TGTGCCAGCAGGCCCCAGGGCAGGGACAATTCACCCCTCCACTTT.

The V and J genes are TRBV6-5 and TRBJ2-2; D remains ambiguous. The CDR3 extends over 14 amino acids. Deletions cut 6 bases from V and 1 base from J, with 9 bases between. CDR1 is MNHEY and CDR2 is SVGAGI in the germline V gene. The CDR3 spells CASSPRQNTGELFF. For the CDR3, the DNA is TGTGCCAGCAGCCCCAGACAGAACACCGGGGAGCTGTTTTTT.

This chain connects TRBV5-1 to TRBJ2-1; 11 bases match TRBD2. Germline V gene data show CDR1 as SGHRS and CDR2 as YFSETQ. The CDR3 is 16 amino acids. After removal of 1 base from V and 5 bases from J, the junction contained 5 bases not matched to a gene. For the CDR3, the DNA is TGCGCCAGCAGCTTGCCTAGCGGGGGGACAAACAATGAGCAGTTCTTC. Translated, it gives CASSLPSGGTNNEQFF.

This sequence joins TRBV9 and TRBJ1-2; 10 bases are shared with TRBD1. The junction had 17 bases not matched to a gene; V was cut back by 5 bases and J by 7 bases. Germline V CDR1 and CDR2: SGDLS, YYNGEE. The CDR3 runs to 17 residues. CDR3 region: CASSSYPRQGAEGGYTF. The CDR3 DNA follows: TGTGCCAGCAGTTCCTATCCAAGACAGGGGGCAGAAGGTGGCTACACCTTC.

This chain links TRBV7-9 with TRBJ1-2; D ambiguous. V lost 4 bases and J lost 8, with 14 bases in between. Germline CDR1 reads SEHNR; CDR2 reads FQNEAQ (reference sequence). The CDR3 totals 13 residues. CDR3 DNA: TGTGCCAGCAGCTACCCCTCGGGGTTAGGCTACACCTTC. It is translated as CASSYPSGLGYTF. Supplemented by reference TRBV7-9 and TRBJ1-2, the full variable domain reads DTGVSQNPRHKITKRGQNVTFRCDPISEHNRLYWYRQTLGQGPEFLTYFQNEAQLEKSRLLSDRFSAERPKGSFSTLEIQRTEQGDSAMYLCASSYPSGLGYTFGSGTRLTVV.

The sample holds a few counts of this clone. V usage is TRBV6-5 and J usage is TRBJ1-1; D not resolved. This CDR3 region has 13 residues. Germline loops: CDR1 MNHEY, CDR2 SVGAGI. The ends were cut back, 8 bases at V and 2 bases at J, with 12 bases in the middle. For the CDR3, the DNA is TGTGCCAGCCAGTTCGGTCAAAACACTGAAGCTTTCTTT. Protein: CASQFGQNTEAFF.

In this sample, this clone turned up a few times. The rearrangement uses TRBV13 and TRBJ1-5; unclear D gene. The CDR3 runs 13 residues. Germline lookup yields CDR1 PRHDT and CDR2 FYEKMQ (reference sequence). V was clipped by 2 bases and J by 5 bases, with 7 bases between them. In DNA form, the CDR3 reads TGTGCCAGCAGCTTACGACGGGATCAGCCCCAGCATTTT. Amino acids: CASSLRRDQPQHF.

V and J are TRBV6-1 and TRBJ2-1, with D perhaps TRBD1 (6 bases). V lost 5 bases and J lost 0, with 17 bases in between. Germline-derived CDR1 and CDR2 are MNHNS and SASEGT. The CDR3 sequence is 17 residues long. The CDR3 nucleotides read TGTGCCAGCAGTCAAGGGGGAGAACGTAGCTCCTACAATGAGCAGTTCTTC. It specifies CASSQGGERSSYNEQFF.

Only a few counts were recorded for this clone. This CDR3 is CATAGQGNTEAFF. Here the CDR3 DNA reads TGTGCCACCGCGGGACAGGGGAACACTGAAGCTTTCTTT. The chain links TRBV10-3 to TRBJ1-1; TRBD1 matches 9 bases. This CDR3 contains 13 residues. With 10 bases clipped from V and 1 base from J, the junction kept 4 bases outside the gene matches. The V gene's germline CDR1 is ENHRY and CDR2 SYGVKD.

The genes are TRBV15 and TRBJ2-1; 11 bases align to TRBD2. The length of the CDR3 is 16 residues. CDR1 is LNHNV, CDR2 YYDKDF, per germline (reference sequence). Losses at the gene ends were 1 base for V and 6 bases for J; bases not matched to a gene: 5. CDR3 DNA sequence: TGTGCCACCAGCAGAGTTAGCGGGGGGGCCGGCAATGAGCAGTTCTTC. Amino acid sequence: CATSRVSGGAGNEQFF.

In this sample, this clone turned up a few times. Other DNA sequences within the sample encode an identical CDR3. Here the CDR3 reads CASSQDRETQYF. CDR3 coding DNA: TGCGCCAGCAGCCAAGATCGTGAGACCCAGTACTTC. The chain links TRBV4-1 to TRBJ2-5, with D uncertain. The V end lost 0 bases, the J end lost 5 bases, and 4 bases lay between the germline ends. CDR1 and CDR2 (germline): MGHRA, YSYEKL. There are 12 residues in the CDR3.

This clone came up a few times. The chain joins TRBV5-4 to TRBJ2-5; 9 positions match TRBD2. CDR1 SGHNT and CDR2 YYREEE come from the germline V gene (reference sequence). V lost 4 bases, J lost 2 bases, and 6 bases stayed unmatched. This CDR3 has 15 residues. The CDR3 spells CASSGGLARQETQYF. Written as DNA, the CDR3 is TGTGCCAGCAGCGGTGGACTAGCGCGTCAAGAGACCCAGTACTTC.

This clone was seen more than once but under ten times. The V call is TRBV5-4, the J call TRBJ1-2; 9 nucleotides line up with TRBD1. This CDR3 region has 16 residues. In germline, CDR1 is SGHNT, CDR2 YYREEE (reference sequence). V trimming: 2 bases; J trimming: 6 bases; junction bases outside the gene matches: 11. The CDR3: CASSLSRGTGSNGYTF. The CDR3, as DNA: TGTGCCAGCAGCTTATCCCGCGGGACAGGGAGCAATGGCTACACCTTC.

This clone showed up just a few times. The V call is TRBV4-1, the J call TRBJ2-5, with D maybe TRBD1 (5 bases). CDR1 is MGHRA and CDR2 is YSYEKL in the germline V gene. V was pared by 3 bases and J by 2 bases, with 13 bases between. The CDR3 consists of 15 residues. The CDR3 sequence is CASSQTAQEQETQYF. DNA of the CDR3: TGCGCCAGCAGCCAGACCGCACAGGAGCAAGAGACCCAGTACTTC.

This clone was seen a few times. The rearrangement uses TRBV30 and TRBJ1-1; D is perhaps TRBD1 (5 bases). Germline CDR1 and CDR2: GTSNPN and SVGIG (reference sequence). Trimming cost V 0 bases and J 12 bases, with 11 bases left between them. This CDR3 has 11 amino acids. CDR3 in amino acids: CAWSVGARTFF. CDR3 DNA: TGTGCCTGGAGTGTCGGGGCGCGGACTTTCTTT. The whole variable domain, filled in from reference TRBV30 and TRBJ1-1, reads SQTIHQWPATLVQPVGSPLSLECTVEGTSNPNLYWYRQAAGRGLQLLFYSVGIGQISSEVPQNLSASRPQDRQFILSSKKLLLSDSGFYLCAWSVGARTFFGQGTRLTVV.

This clone was observed a handful of times. J is TRBJ1-1 and V is TRBV30; D perhaps matches TRBD1 (6 bases). The CDR3 is made up of 13 amino acids. Deletions cut 8 bases from V and 3 bases from J, with 16 bases between. From germline, CDR1 is GTSNPN and CDR2 SVGIG (reference sequence). The DNA of the CDR3 is TGTGCCGGACGGACAGCCGAGTACACTGAAGCTTTCTTT. Translated, it gives CAGRTAEYTEAFF.

This clone has more than one count but fewer than ten. Other DNA sequences in this specimen translate into the identical CDR3. The chain joins TRBV5-1 to TRBJ2-1, with a possible D match to TRBD1 (6 bases). CDR1 and CDR2 from the germline V gene are SGHRS and YFSETQ. The CDR3 is 15 amino acids. The ends were cut back, 5 bases at V and 0 bases at J, with 12 bases in the middle. Here the CDR3 reads CASSSGQSSYNEQFF. CDR3 bases: TGCGCCAGCAGTAGTGGACAGAGCTCCTACAATGAGCAGTTCTTC.

This clone has only a few counts. This rearrangement joins TRBV5-1 to TRBJ2-5; no clear D. The V end was cut by 1 base, the J end by 0 bases, with 10 bases between. Germline-derived CDR1 and CDR2 are SGHRS and YFSETQ. The CDR3 totals 15 residues. CDR3 bases: TGCGCCAGCAGCTTGTTGGATTGGTACCAAGAGACCCAGTACTTC. It yields the protein CASSLLDWYQETQYF.